The clone carrying this T cell receptor beta chain occurred once. The antigen is unknown. Primers used in a second PCR of roughly 6 to 11 cycles were a sample-barcoded 5' primer and a J-beta primer mix. In TCRdb, the 5' RACE reads were re-called with MiXCR into one record per CDR3 protein. This repertoire shows roughly 800,000 distinct CDR3 sequences, around 25% found once; its top ten account for 2.5% to 3.5%. The sample belongs to a study of blood T cells in healthy people across ages. This CDR3 is built from 16 residues. V dropped 5 bases and J dropped 7; count of bases not matched to a gene: 15. Notes on the study in general: Possibly, changes in expanded clonotypes were confounded because donor CMV status was unknown. Greater diversity and more naive CD4+ cells were seen in long-lived donors than in aged donors.

The same specimen was also included in a second study, on T cells of mothers and their children. As that report states: In cDNA synthesis, all of the extracted RNA was used at around 1.5 ug per 15 ul. Per mother, over 9 million TCR beta CDR3 reads were obtained; per child, roughly 2.9 million.

Source material: blood. This clonotype originated in a boy between 5 and 17 years old in good health. J is TRBJ1-1 and V is TRBV12-3 or TRBV12-4; 8 bases are shared with TRBD1. The CDR3 loop is CASSLRTGQNRNEAFF. The CDR3 DNA reads as TGTGCCAGCAGTCTGAGGACAGGGCAGAATAGAAATGAAGCTTTCTTT.